The next 13 T cell receptor beta chains were all read from a single sample in a study of beta chain features in type 1 diabetes. The investigators reverse transcribed all of the isolated RNA, so they sequenced expressed TCRB transcripts. Clones were sequenced by immunoSEQ multiplex PCR, and TCRdb holds only the in-frame ones, with some missing. The sample yields under 400,000 clones, roughly 15% seen once. Sequenced sample: central memory CD4+ T cells from blood. Source of these receptors: a man aged 30 to 39 in good health.

This clone was detected only a few times. The chain links TRBV11-1 to TRBJ1-2; the D gene is possibly TRBD1 (5 bases). V was clipped by 5 bases and J by 5 bases, with 24 bases between them. Germline V CDR1 and CDR2: SGHAT, FQDESV (reference sequence). CDR3 length: 17 residues. CDR3 amino acids: CASSHKRLGTIGYGYTF. CDR3 in DNA: TGTGCCAGCAGCCATAAAAGACTCGGGACCATAGGATATGGCTACACCTTC.

CDR3: CASSSRTGHYGYTF. Here the CDR3 DNA reads TGTGCCAGCAGTAGCCGGACAGGGCACTATGGCTACACCTTC. The genes are TRBV6-1 and TRBJ1-2; 8 bases agree with TRBD1. The germline gives CDR1 MNHNS, CDR2 SASEGT. J was trimmed by 3 bases and V by 5 bases; bases with no gene match: 5. The CDR3 totals 14 residues.

This clone was observed a handful of times. The chain joins TRBV9 to TRBJ2-5; 12 bases are shared with TRBD2. V dropped 3 bases and J dropped 7; count of bases not matched to a gene: 10. This CDR3 spans 16 amino acids. Germline CDR1 reads SGDLS; CDR2 reads YYNGEE. For the CDR3, the DNA is TGTGCCAGCAGCGATTCTAGCGGGGGGGCCGGAGGGACCCAGTACTTC. It encodes CASSDSSGGAGGTQYF.

As regards this clone: The same CDR3 is also encoded by other DNA sequences in this sample. DNA for the CDR3: TGTGCCAGCAGGATCACAGATACGCAGTATTTT. It codes for CASRITDTQYF. V gene TRBV2 combines with J gene TRBJ2-3, with D uncertain. CDR3 length: 11 amino acids. V shed 6 bases and J shed 2 bases, with 3 bases lying between them. Germline CDR1 and CDR2: SNHLY and FYNNEI.

The rearrangement joins TRBV7-2 to TRBJ1-1; D is possibly TRBD1 (5 bases). Trimming removed 2 bases at V and 4 bases at J, with 11 bases between. The CDR3 sequence is 14 residues long. The germline V gene has CDR1 SGHTA and CDR2 FQGNSA. The CDR3 spells CASSLRAGRTEAFF. The CDR3 DNA sequence: TGTGCCAGCAGCTTAAGGGCAGGGCGCACTGAAGCTTTCTTT.

This chain joins TRBV4-3 and TRBJ2-5, with D perhaps matching TRBD1 (6 bases). Germline assignment: CDR1 LGHNA and CDR2 YSLEER. Deletions cut 1 base from V and 6 bases from J, with 15 bases between. CDR3 size: 15 residues. CDR3 in amino acids: CASSQGGQNGQTQYF. DNA of the CDR3: TGCGCCAGCAGCCAAGGAGGACAGAATGGACAGACCCAGTACTTC.

This clone came up many times. V gene TRBV10-3 combines with J gene TRBJ1-3; D call uncertain. CDR1 and CDR2 (germline): ENHRY, SYGVKD. This CDR3 has 13 amino acids. V was cut by 9 bases and J by 0 bases, with 9 bases left in between. Here the CDR3 reads CAIYVVSGNTIYF. CDR3 bases: TGTGCCATTTACGTAGTCTCTGGAAACACCATATATTTT.

DNA of the CDR3: TGTGCCAGCAGTGAAGCCCCCACCGGGACTAGTCTCGTC. Its protein product is CASSEAPTGTSLV. The J gene is TRBJ2-7, the V gene TRBV6-1, with 8 positions matching TRBD2. Germline assignment: CDR1 MNHNS and CDR2 SASEGT. This CDR3 is built from 13 residues.

This clone was observed a handful of times. The J gene is TRBJ2-7, the V gene TRBV7-2; 7 bases map to TRBD2. This CDR3 is built from 13 residues. V trimming: 5 bases; J trimming: 3 bases; junction bases outside the gene matches: 4. Germline loops: CDR1 SGHTA, CDR2 FQGNSA. The CDR3 is CASSRTSFYEQYF. The CDR3 bases are TGTGCCAGCAGCCGGACTAGTTTCTACGAGCAGTACTTC.

The V gene is TRBV5-1, the J gene TRBJ2-5; 8 bases agree with TRBD2. V lost 4 bases and J lost 4; bases outside the gene matches: 6. The CDR3 is made up of 14 amino acids. From germline, CDR1 is SGHRS and CDR2 YFSETQ. This CDR3 reads CASSHDGRGETQYF. DNA for the CDR3: TGCGCCAGCAGCCATGACGGGAGGGGAGAGACCCAGTACTTC.

This clone occurred a few times. The chain carries TRBV7-7 and TRBJ2-4; D unclear. V was pared by 2 bases and J by 0 bases, with 14 bases between. Germline V gene data show CDR1 as SSHAT and CDR2 as FNYEAQ (reference sequence). This CDR3 is built from 17 residues. Written as DNA, the CDR3 is TGTGCCAGCAGCTTATTGGCGGCGAGTTTAGCCAAAAACATTCAGTACTTC. Translating it yields CASSLLAASLAKNIQYF. Using reference TRBV7-7 and TRBJ2-4 for the parts outside the CDR3, the full variable domain is GAGVSQSPRYKVTKRGQDVTLRCDPISSHATLYWYQQALGQGPEFLTYFNYEAQPDKSGLPSDRFSAERPEGSISTLTIQRTEQRDSAMYRCASSLLAASLAKNIQYFGAGTRLSVL.

This clone appeared a few times. The V gene is TRBV7-2, the J gene TRBJ1-4; D is perhaps TRBD1 (6 bases). Germline CDR1 and CDR2: SGHTA and FQGNSA. There are 17 residues in the CDR3. Trimming pared 2 bases from V and 0 bases from J, leaving 13 bases between. DNA of the CDR3: TGTGCCAGCAGCTTATACAGGGTAGTTGCAACTAATGAAAAACTGTTTTTT. Translation: CASSLYRVVATNEKLFF.

The J gene is TRBJ2-2, the V gene TRBV2; no firm D call. Germline CDR1 is SNHLY and CDR2 is FYNNEI. CDR3 length equals 14 residues. Trimming removed 6 bases from V and 3 bases from J, with 11 bases in between. In DNA, the CDR3 is TGTGCCAGCAGCCCCGGGTTCGACACCGGGGAGCTGTTTTTT. Its translation is CASSPGFDTGELFF.